This TCR beta chain emerged from a study of cytomegalovirus exposure and HLA in healthy donors. As concerns this clone: Its antigen is unidentified.

Germline CDR1 SNHLY, CDR2 FYNNEI. V was shortened by 6 bases and J by 0 bases, with 12 bases between the two germline ends. This CDR3 region has 14 residues. Findings of the study overall: 164 TCR beta chains were listed as cytomegalovirus-associated.

PCR used 60 Vbeta primers and 13 Jbeta primers. Clones were sequenced by immunoSEQ multiplex PCR, and TCRdb holds only the in-frame ones, with some missing. The top ten hold about 1.2% of the sample, which has 200,000 or so clones, more than 75% seen once. This TCR derives from a human donor in good health. The chain joins TRBV2 to TRBJ2-7, with D maybe TRBD2 (6 bases). The specimen was PBMCs. The CDR3 spells CASRGPGLSYEQYF. The CDR3 nucleotides read TGTGCCAGCAGGGGGCCGGGACTCTCCTACGAGCAGTACTTC.